This T cell receptor beta chain derives from a study of shared clonotypes between healthy human individuals. About the research overall: Donors had three CD4 naive, three CD4 memory, two CD8 naive and one CD8 memory plate apiece.

A remark on this clone: Its antigen is undetermined.

CD45RO-negative CD8 cells positively selected for CCR7 made up the naive population, which excluded terminally differentiated effector memory CD45RA+ cells. The donors, healthy adults who were HIV-negative, had experienced no recent acute infections or vaccinations. Study results and caveats: Generally, estimated richness proved larger in naive subsets than it did in memory subsets.

Germline V gene data show CDR1 as MNHEY and CDR2 as SMNVEV (reference sequence). V lost 5 bases, J lost 7 bases, and 10 bases stayed unmatched. The CDR3 has 14 residues. When replicate PCRs were run on sorted subsets, they used about 220 ng DNA, 28,000 or so T cell genomes. The protocol was immunoSEQ multiplex PCR, while the TCRdb copy is restricted to in-frame clones and leaves out a portion. The sample yields around 580,000 clones, about 98% seen once. This receptor was taken from a man aged 25-45 years in good health. The sequencing input was naive CD8+ T cells sorted from blood. This rearrangement joins TRBV27 to TRBJ2-7; 8 positions match TRBD2. For the CDR3, the DNA is TGTGCCAGCAGTCCCGGGGGGGCCCTACGAGAGCAGTACTTC. Translation: CASSPGGALREQYF.